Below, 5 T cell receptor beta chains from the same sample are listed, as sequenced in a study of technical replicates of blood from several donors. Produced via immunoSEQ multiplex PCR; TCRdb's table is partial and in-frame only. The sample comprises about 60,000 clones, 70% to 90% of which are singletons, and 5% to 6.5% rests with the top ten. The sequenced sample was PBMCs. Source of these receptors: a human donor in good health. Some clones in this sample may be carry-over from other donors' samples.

DNA of the CDR3: TGTGCCAGCAGTCCGGGACTAGCGAACACCGGGGAGCTGTTTTTT. Translating it yields CASSPGLANTGELFF. V is TRBV6-5 and J is TRBJ2-2; 8 nucleotides align to TRBD2. CDR3 length: 15 residues. After removal of 5 bases from V and 0 bases from J, the junction contained 2 bases not matched to a gene. Germline CDR1 MNHEY, CDR2 SVGAGI.

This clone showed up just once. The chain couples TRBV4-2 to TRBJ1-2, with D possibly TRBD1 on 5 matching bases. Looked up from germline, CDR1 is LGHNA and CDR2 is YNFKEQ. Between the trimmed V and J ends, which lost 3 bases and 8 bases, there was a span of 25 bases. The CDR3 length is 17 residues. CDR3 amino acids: CASSHDLDPGQAGGYTF. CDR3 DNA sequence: TGTGCCAGCAGCCATGACCTTGACCCCGGACAAGCCGGGGGCTACACCTTC.

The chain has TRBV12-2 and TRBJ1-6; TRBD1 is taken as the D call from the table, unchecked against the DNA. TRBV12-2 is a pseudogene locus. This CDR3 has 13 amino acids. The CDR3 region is CASRDRGNSPLHF. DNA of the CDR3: TGTGCAAGTCGTGACAGGGGTAATTCACCCCTCCACTTT.

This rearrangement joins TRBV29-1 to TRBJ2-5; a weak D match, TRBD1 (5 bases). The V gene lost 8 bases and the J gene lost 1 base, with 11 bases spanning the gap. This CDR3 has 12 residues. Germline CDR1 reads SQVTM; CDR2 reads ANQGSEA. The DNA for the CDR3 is TGCAGCACCAGGACAAGCCAAGAGACCCAGTACTTC. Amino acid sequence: CSTRTSQETQYF.

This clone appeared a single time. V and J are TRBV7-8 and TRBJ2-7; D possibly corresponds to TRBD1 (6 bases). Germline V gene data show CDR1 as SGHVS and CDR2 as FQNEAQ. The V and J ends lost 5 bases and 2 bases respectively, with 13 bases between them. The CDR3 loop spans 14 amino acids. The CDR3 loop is CASSPLQGPYEQYF. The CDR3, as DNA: TGTGCCAGCAGCCCATTACAGGGCCCCTACGAGCAGTACTTC. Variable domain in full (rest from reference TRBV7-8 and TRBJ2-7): GAGVSQSPRYKVAKRGQDVALRCDPISGHVSLFWYQQALGQGPEFLTYFQNEAQLDKSGLPSDRFFAERPEGSVSTLKIQRTQQEDSAVYLCASSPLQGPYEQYFGPGTRLTVT.